In this sample, the clone carrying this TCR beta chain turned up many times. Its cognate antigen is unknown. These data originate in a study of T cells in Graves' hyperthyroidism and ophthalmopathy. Unmatched junction bases numbered 6, after V lost 3 bases and J lost 6 bases. The CDR3 contains 14 residues. Patients were aged 18 to 65, had disease duration under 2 months, and had newly diagnosed hyperthyroidism. It was 8.5 to 10 ml of fresh peripheral blood that supplied the PBMCs. TCR beta CDR3 region amplification was performed from RNA transcripts. HTBI primers drove first-round RT-PCR of the TCR CDR3. A single record per CDR3 protein comes from TCRdb applying MiXCR to the multiplex PCR reads. The data show about 290,000 distinct CDR3 sequences, around 15% seen once. Findings of the study overall: By a 13 V-J model, ophthalmopathy was set apart from stable hyperthyroidism.

Sequences were obtained from blood. The V gene is TRBV12-3 or TRBV12-4, the J gene TRBJ2-3, with TRBD2 matching 7 bases. This clonotype originated in a woman in her 40s with Graves' hyperthyroidism. This chain's CDR3 is CASSFSAGFDTQYF. The CDR3 DNA reads TGTGCCAGCAGTTTTTCAGCGGGATTTGATACGCAGTATTTT.